One and the same sample provided the 10 T cell receptor beta chains below, sequenced in a study of blood T cell repertoires in COVID-19. Data came from immunoSEQ multiplex PCR; TCRdb stores just in-frame clones and leaves some out. The table records more than 150,000 clones, about 83% of them present only once. What was sequenced was peripheral blood. All receptors derive from a woman over 75 with acute or convalescent COVID-19.

The rearrangement links TRBV12-3 or TRBV12-4 to TRBJ2-5; D remains unclear. The CDR3 is 13 residues long. V shed 6 bases and J shed 4 bases, with 12 bases lying between them. The CDR3 region is CASRVQATETQYF. The CDR3 DNA sequence: TGTGCCAGCAGGGTCCAAGCTACAGAGACCCAGTACTTC.

This clone was detected only once. The rearrangement links TRBV28 to TRBJ2-7; 8 positions match TRBD2. This CDR3 has 15 residues. Germline trimming cut 3 bases from V and 3 bases from J; bases unmatched to any gene: 7. Per the germline V gene, CDR1 is MDHEN and CDR2 is SYDVKM. Written as DNA, the CDR3 is TGTGCCAGCAGTTTGGGCGCGGGAGGCGTCTACGAGCAGTACTTC. Its protein is CASSLGAGGVYEQYF.

This clone was counted a single time. This rearrangement joins TRBV4-2 to TRBJ2-3, with D possibly matching TRBD2 (5 bases). Trimming shortened V by 1 base and J by 5 bases, and 7 bases separated the two germline ends. Germline values: CDR1 LGHNA, CDR2 YNFKEQ. This CDR3 spans 13 amino acids. CDR3 sequence reads: CASSQGAGDTQYF. DNA for the CDR3: TGTGCCAGCAGCCAAGGGGCGGGAGATACGCAGTATTTT.

The V call is TRBV5-1, the J call TRBJ2-5; D is perhaps TRBD2 (6 bases). The CDR3 consists of 14 residues. The germline V and J ends were trimmed by 0 bases and 5 bases, with 11 bases remaining between them. Germline V gives CDR1 SGHRS, CDR2 YFSETQ. The CDR3 DNA is TGCGCCAGCAGCTTGGTGCGGGGTGGGGAGACCCAGTACTTC. Translation gives CASSLVRGGETQYF.

This chain joins TRBV6-5 and TRBJ2-7; a weak D match, TRBD2 (5 bases). CDR1 and CDR2 from the germline V gene are MNHEY and SVGAGI. The V and J ends lost 8 bases and 5 bases respectively, with 13 bases between them. The CDR3 consists of 12 residues. This chain's CDR3 is CASGGNEDEQYF. Here the CDR3 DNA reads TGTGCCAGCGGAGGTAATGAGGACGAGCAGTACTTC.

The rearrangement links TRBV27 to TRBJ1-2; maybe TRBD1 (5 bases). The CDR3 length is 14 residues. Trimming pared 2 bases from V and 3 bases from J, leaving 10 bases between. Germline-derived CDR1 and CDR2 are MNHEY and SMNVEV (reference sequence). The CDR3 loop reads CASSLNGDYYGYTF. The CDR3, as DNA: TGTGCCAGCAGTTTAAATGGGGACTACTATGGCTACACCTTC.

V gene TRBV18 combines with J gene TRBJ1-6, with 7 bases that match TRBD1. The germline V gene encodes CDR1 KGHSH and CDR2 LQKENI. With 0 bases clipped from V and 5 bases from J, the junction kept 4 bases outside the gene matches. The CDR3 has 16 amino acids. CDR3 bases: TGTGCCAGCTCACCACCTTCGGACAGGAATAATTCACCCCTCCACTTT. Translated: CASSPPSDRNNSPLHF.

This rearrangement joins TRBV19 to TRBJ2-1; TRBD2 aligns across 11 bases. V shed 8 bases, J shed 10 bases, and the junction held 13 bases outside the gene matches. Per germline, CDR1 LNHDA and CDR2 SQIVND (reference sequence). This CDR3 spans 15 amino acids. The CDR3 reads CASGSLASGGLEQFF. CDR3 coding DNA: TGTGCCAGTGGTTCGCTGGCTAGCGGGGGGCTGGAGCAGTTCTTC.

The V gene is TRBV29-1, the J gene TRBJ2-7; D gene ambiguous. The CDR3 runs 13 residues. Germline V CDR1 and CDR2: SQVTM, ANQGSEA. Trimming took off 0 bases at V and 3 bases at J, with 9 bases between the two ends. This CDR3 is CSVEESDNYEQYF. The CDR3 DNA sequence: TGCAGCGTTGAAGAGTCCGACAACTACGAGCAGTACTTC.

The rearrangement joins TRBV7-9 to TRBJ1-1; 8 bases fit TRBD1. Trimming cost V 8 bases and J 1 base; bases outside gene matches: 6. CDR1 SEHNR and CDR2 FQNEAQ come from the germline V gene (reference sequence). The CDR3 loop spans 14 amino acids. Written as DNA, the CDR3 is TGTGCCAGCCTCATAGGACAGGGGAACACTGAAGCTTTCTTT. Residues: CASLIGQGNTEAFF.